Presented here are 6 T cell receptor beta chains from one specimen sequenced in a study of response to subunit inactivated influenza vaccine. TCRdb passed the RT-PCR reads through MiXCR, listing each CDR3 protein once. The repertoire includes roughly 190,000 distinct CDR3 sequences, approximately 15% of them detected once, and roughly 26% sits in the top ten. The input for sequencing was CD8+ T cells sorted from PBMCs, taken 5 days after vaccination. Every receptor here comes from a man over 45 who received an inactivated influenza vaccine.

The sample holds many counts of this clonotype. The rearrangement joins TRBV4-1 to TRBJ1-2; 7 positions agree with TRBD1. CDR3 length equals 16 residues. V gave up 0 bases and J gave up 0 bases; unmatched junction bases: 4. Germline lookup yields CDR1 MGHRA and CDR2 YSYEKL. CDR3 DNA: TGCGCCAGCAGCCAAGAACCGGGACAGACTAACTATGGCTACACCTTC. Protein product: CASSQEPGQTNYGYTF.

This clonotype was detected a few times. The V call is TRBV5-1, the J call TRBJ2-7, with D tentatively TRBD1 (6 bases). Trimming removed 5 bases at V and 5 bases at J, with 14 bases between. The CDR3 runs 13 residues. Germline-derived CDR1 and CDR2 are SGHRS and YFSETQ. This chain's CDR3 is CASRQTGRDEQYF. For the CDR3, the DNA is TGCGCCAGCAGACAAACAGGGCGCGACGAGCAGTACTTC.

This clonotype was counted only a few times. J is TRBJ1-4 and V is TRBV4-3; D unclear. CDR1 LGHNA and CDR2 YSLEER come from the germline V gene. The ends were cut back, 1 base at V and 7 bases at J, with 13 bases in the middle. The CDR3 is made up of 15 amino acids. CDR3 DNA sequence: TGCGCCAGCAGCCAAGTCGAGGGCGCGGGTGAAAAACTGTTTTTT. Protein product: CASSQVEGAGEKLFF.

The V call is TRBV4-2, the J call TRBJ1-5; D unclear. The CDR3 extends over 16 amino acids. The germline gives CDR1 LGHNA, CDR2 YNFKEQ. Trimming stripped 1 base from V and 5 bases from J, with 15 bases between. The CDR3 reads CASSQVGSGEDQPQHF. The CDR3 region has the DNA TGTGCCAGCAGCCAAGTCGGAAGCGGGGAGGATCAGCCCCAGCATTTT.

In its sample, this clonotype was seen many times. The DNA for the CDR3 is TGTGCCAGCAGCTTAGATCCTGAAGCTTTCTTT. Its translation: CASSLDPEAFF. The chain employs TRBV7-9 and TRBJ1-1, with no clear D. Germline V gene data show CDR1 as SEHNR and CDR2 as FQNEAQ (reference sequence). The CDR3 runs to 11 residues. The V and J ends lost 1 base and 6 bases respectively, with 3 bases between them.

A few counts support this clonotype. The chain has TRBV7-9 and TRBJ2-7; D ambiguous. Germline loops: CDR1 SEHNR, CDR2 FQNEAQ (reference sequence). The V and J ends lost 1 base and 7 bases respectively, with 11 bases between them. The CDR3 is 13 amino acids. The DNA of the CDR3 is TGTGCCAGCAGCTTAGGGGTTGTTGGGGAGCAGTACTTC. Translation: CASSLGVVGEQYF.